One and the same sample provided the 13 T cell receptor beta chains below, sequenced in a study of cytomegalovirus exposure and HLA in healthy donors. With 60 Vbeta and 13 Jbeta primers, the PCR was carried out. The assay was immunoSEQ multiplex PCR, and TCRdb's table has in-frame clones only and misses some. In the table there are roughly 150,000 clones, over 60% of which are singletons. Sequencing was performed on PBMCs. The source is a male donor in good health and CMV-seronegative.

This chain uses TRBV9 with TRBJ2-3; 11 bases are shared with TRBD2. CDR3 size: 17 residues. V was pared by 0 bases and J by 2 bases, with 5 bases of the junction left unmatched. Germline V CDR1 and CDR2: SGDLS, YYNGEE. CDR3 DNA sequence: TGTGCCAGCAGCGTAGCGGATAGCGGGAGGGCCACAGATACGCAGTATTTT. Protein: CASSVADSGRATDTQYF.

The chain joins TRBV4-3 to TRBJ1-1, with 9 bases matching TRBD1. V was pared by 4 bases and J by 8 bases, with 8 bases of the junction left unmatched. Germline V gene sequence: CDR1 LGHNA, CDR2 YSLEER. The CDR3 contains 14 residues. The CDR3 loop is CASSRNRGPMEAFF. CDR3 DNA: TGCGCCAGCAGCCGCAACAGGGGGCCAATGGAAGCTTTCTTT.

The rearrangement joins TRBV19 to TRBJ2-1, with 9 positions matching TRBD1. V gave up 3 bases and J gave up 6 bases; unmatched junction bases: 9. The CDR3 extends over 16 amino acids. Germline CDR1 and CDR2: LNHDA and SQIVND (reference sequence). The CDR3 here is CASSMTGGGITNEQFF. Here the CDR3 DNA reads TGTGCCAGTAGTATGACAGGGGGAGGGATTACCAATGAGCAGTTCTTC.

The genes are TRBV5-1 and TRBJ2-3; TRBD1 is a possible D gene (6 bases). Trimming removed 0 bases at V and 3 bases at J, with 17 bases between. The CDR3 consists of 17 residues. Germline V lookup: CDR1 SGHRS, CDR2 YFSETQ. CDR3 protein: CASSLVGQRRGTDTQYF. The CDR3 DNA reads as TGCGCCAGCAGCTTGGTTGGACAGCGAAGGGGTACAGATACGCAGTATTTT.

This chain links TRBV27 with TRBJ1-6; TRBD1 is a possible D gene (6 bases). The germline V gene has CDR1 MNHEY and CDR2 SMNVEV (reference sequence). The CDR3 is 14 amino acids. Trimming removed 5 bases from V and 8 bases from J, with 13 bases in between. The CDR3: CASSPQGAHSPLHF. In DNA form, the CDR3 reads TGTGCCAGCAGTCCACAGGGTGCCCATTCACCCCTCCACTTT.

This chain links TRBV30 with TRBJ1-1; D might be TRBD1 (5 bases). The length of the CDR3 is 13 residues. The germline CDR1 and CDR2 sequences are GTSNPN and SVGIG (reference sequence). V gave up 5 bases and J gave up 0 bases, with 10 bases separating them. The CDR3 DNA sequence: TGTGCCTGGGACGAAGGGGTGAACACTGAAGCTTTCTTT. As protein: CAWDEGVNTEAFF. Supplemented by reference TRBV30 and TRBJ1-1, the full variable domain reads SQTIHQWPATLVQPVGSPLSLECTVEGTSNPNLYWYRQAAGRGLQLLFYSVGIGQISSEVPQNLSASRPQDRQFILSSKKLLLSDSGFYLCAWDEGVNTEAFFGQGTRLTVV.

The chain carries TRBV18 and TRBJ2-1; unclear D gene. Germline CDR1 and CDR2: KGHSH and LQKENI. The V and J ends lost 2 bases and 9 bases respectively, with 11 bases between them. This CDR3 region has 13 residues. CDR3 nucleotide sequence: TGTGCCAGCTCACCAGGGCCGACGGCTGAGCAGTTCTTC. Translated, it gives CASSPGPTAEQFF.

The V call is TRBV5-1, the J call TRBJ2-3, with 8 bases aligning to TRBD2. CDR1 is SGHRS and CDR2 is YFSETQ in the germline V gene. Germline trimming cut 3 bases from V and 2 bases from J; bases unmatched to any gene: 5. The CDR3 consists of 15 residues. CDR3 coding DNA: TGCGCCAGCAGCTCGGGGGGGGAGCACACAGATACGCAGTATTTT. Translating gives CASSSGGEHTDTQYF.

The V call is TRBV6-4, the J call TRBJ2-3; possible D gene TRBD2, 6 bases. Trimming stripped 3 bases from V and 8 bases from J, with 12 bases between. Per the germline V gene, CDR1 is MRHNA and CDR2 is SNTAGT. The CDR3 consists of 13 residues. In DNA, the CDR3 is TGTGCCAGCAGTGAGGCTGTGGAGGGTACGCAGTATTTT. As protein: CASSEAVEGTQYF.

The CDR3 spells CASSLGGKPNEQFF. For the CDR3, the DNA is TGCGCCAGCAGCTTGGGGGGCAAACCCAATGAGCAGTTCTTC. The genes are TRBV5-1 and TRBJ2-1; D perhaps matches TRBD1 (5 bases). V was trimmed by 0 bases and J by 6 bases, leaving 10 bases between them. The germline gives CDR1 SGHRS, CDR2 YFSETQ. This CDR3 spans 14 amino acids.

V usage is TRBV11-3 and J usage is TRBJ1-2, with 9 nucleotides matching TRBD1. CDR3 length equals 13 residues. V trimming: 4 bases; J trimming: 8 bases; junction bases outside the gene matches: 5. Looked up from germline, CDR1 is SGHNT and CDR2 is YENEEA. The CDR3 DNA sequence: TGTGCCAGCAGCTGGGACAGGGTTGGAGGCTACACCTTC. Amino acids: CASSWDRVGGYTF.

V gene TRBV2 combines with J gene TRBJ1-2; possibly TRBD1 for D (6 bases). From germline, CDR1 is SNHLY and CDR2 FYNNEI. Trimming pared 5 bases from V and 3 bases from J, leaving 16 bases between. CDR3 length: 15 residues. The CDR3 loop reads CASSMTGRPYYGYTF. The CDR3 DNA follows: TGTGCCAGCAGTATGACAGGAAGGCCCTACTATGGCTACACCTTC. The variable domain in full, completed from reference TRBV2 and TRBJ1-2, reads EPEVTQTPSHQVTQMGQEVILRCVPISNHLYFYWYRQILGQKVEFLVSFYNNEISEKSEIFDDQFSVERPDGSNFTLKIRSTKLEDSAMYFCASSMTGRPYYGYTFGSGTRLTVV.

The gene calls are TRBV6-5 and TRBJ1-2; a weak D match, TRBD1 (5 bases). V lost 5 bases and J 2 bases, leaving 9 bases between the germline ends. Germline loops: CDR1 MNHEY, CDR2 SVGAGI. The CDR3 covers 13 residues. The DNA for the CDR3 is TGTGCCAGCAGTGACAGAACCAACTATGGCTACACCTTC. Residues: CASSDRTNYGYTF.